Presented here are 6 T cell receptor beta chains from one specimen sequenced in a study of shared clonotypes between healthy human individuals. Generated by immunoSEQ multiplex PCR, the TCRdb table keeps only in-frame clones and is missing some. The sample yields 330,000 or so clones, around two thirds seen once. Sample: memory CD4+ T cells sorted from blood. Subset noted: CD45RA-negative fraction. All receptors come from a young man in good health.

V usage is TRBV2 and J usage is TRBJ2-3; 7 positions agree with TRBD2. Germline CDR1 SNHLY, CDR2 FYNNEI. The CDR3 extends over 18 amino acids. J gave up 1 base and V 2 bases, and 12 bases lay outside the gene matches. The CDR3 protein is CASSELGARTSGTDTQYF. Here the CDR3 DNA reads TGTGCCAGCAGTGAACTCGGGGCGAGAACTAGCGGCACAGATACGCAGTATTTT. Together with reference TRBV2 and TRBJ2-3, the CDR3 gives the full variable domain: EPEVTQTPSHQVTQMGQEVILRCVPISNHLYFYWYRQILGQKVEFLVSFYNNEISEKSEIFDDQFSVERPDGSNFTLKIRSTKLEDSAMYFCASSELGARTSGTDTQYFGPGTRLTVL.

The chain couples TRBV11-2 to TRBJ2-7; D may correspond to TRBD1 or TRBD2 (5 bases each). This CDR3 has 15 amino acids. Germline CDR1 is SGHAT and CDR2 is FQNNGV. Trimming left V 2 bases short and J 0 bases short, with 11 bases between. Here the CDR3 reads CASSLMVGDSYEQYF. The DNA of the CDR3 is TGTGCCAGCAGCTTAATGGTGGGGGACTCCTACGAGCAGTACTTC. Supplemented by reference TRBV11-2 and TRBJ2-7, the full variable domain reads EAGVAQSPRYKIIEKRQSVAFWCNPISGHATLYWYQQILGQGPKLLIQFQNNGVVDDSQLPKDRFSAERLKGVDSTLKIQPAKLEDSAVYLCASSLMVGDSYEQYFGPGTRLTVT.

The J gene is TRBJ2-5, the V gene TRBV18; D not certain. This CDR3 contains 14 residues. Looked up from germline, CDR1 is KGHSH and CDR2 is LQKENI. V was pared by 2 bases and J by 5 bases, with 12 bases between. The CDR3 DNA follows: TGTGCCAGCTCACCAGAGGACCTGGTGGAGACCCAGTACTTC. This sequence encodes CASSPEDLVETQYF.

This chain connects TRBV10-2 to TRBJ2-3; D is unresolved. This CDR3 spans 13 amino acids. CDR1 and CDR2 (germline): WSHSY, SAAADI. V was shortened by 6 bases and J by 2 bases, with 9 bases between the two germline ends. The CDR3 DNA sequence: TGCGCCAGCAGCCCGCCGGCCACAGATACGCAGTATTTT. Encoded protein: CASSPPATDTQYF.

Only a few counts were recorded for this clone. V gene TRBV11-2 combines with J gene TRBJ2-7, with D perhaps being TRBD1 or TRBD2 (5 bases each). This CDR3 has 18 amino acids. V dropped 6 bases and J dropped 2 bases, with 26 bases sitting between them. In germline, CDR1 is SGHAT, CDR2 FQNNGV. CDR3: CASSPLARGRGSTYEQYF. The CDR3 DNA is TGTGCCAGCAGTCCACTCGCCCGGGGACGCGGGTCCACCTACGAGCAGTACTTC.

The chain employs TRBV10-3 and TRBJ2-1; 12 bases agree with TRBD2. This CDR3 region has 18 residues. J lost 6 bases, V lost 6 bases, and 15 bases had no gene match. The germline V gene has CDR1 ENHRY and CDR2 SYGVKD. CDR3 residues: CAIRETSGSSERGNEQFF. DNA for the CDR3: TGTGCCATCAGGGAGACTAGCGGGAGTTCAGAAAGGGGCAATGAGCAGTTCTTC.